A selection of T cell receptor beta chains follows, all from one sample in a study of blood T cell repertoires in COVID-19. Profiling relied on immunoSEQ multiplex PCR, and the TCRdb table lists in-frame clones only, not all of them. The data show more than 110,000 clones, with roughly 85% seen just once and less than 4.5% held by the top ten. The source material was peripheral blood. These receptors all stem from a man in his 60s with acute or convalescent COVID-19. The CDR3 runs from the conserved cysteine through the conserved F or W. Each record gives: J gene, V gene, D gene, clone size, CDR3 protein, CDR3 DNA. The D gene is left open where the match is weak. Size tells how often a clone was seen (once, few, many) or the class of an expanded clone, and some rows leave it out.

TRBJ2-6 TRBV10-1 NA NA CASSEDGGPTGANVLTF TGCGCCAGCAGTGAGGATGGGGGCCCTACTGGGGCCAACGTCCTGACTTTC
TRBJ1-4 TRBV20-1 NA NA CSASVDPGEKLFF TGCAGTGCTAGTGTCGACCCAGGGGAAAAACTGTTTTTT
TRBJ1-6 TRBV7-8 TRBD1 NA CASSPLQGATGNSPLHF TGTGCCAGCAGCCCCCTACAGGGGGCGACGGGGAATTCACCCCTCCACTTT
TRBJ1-5 TRBV27 NA NA CASSLFAGFNQPQHF TGTGCCAGCAGTTTATTTGCAGGCTTTAATCAGCCCCAGCATTTT
TRBJ2-3 TRBV14 TRBD1 NA CASSQRAGGYTDTQYF TGTGCCAGCAGCCAGAGGGCAGGGGGATACACAGATACGCAGTATTTT
TRBJ1-2 TRBV18 NA once CASSPDTYGPYGYTF TGTGCCAGCTCACCAGACACGTACGGCCCCTATGGCTACACCTTC
TRBJ2-2 TRBV29-1 NA NA CSVDWAGELFF TGCAGCGTCGACTGGGCCGGGGAGCTGTTTTTT
TRBJ2-2 TRBV7-6 NA NA CASSKSRPANTGELFF TGTGCCAGCAGCAAAAGCCGCCCTGCGAACACCGGGGAGCTGTTTTTT
TRBJ2-7 TRBV5-1 TRBD1 NA CASSTRGGDRIEYEQYF TGCGCCAGCAGCACCCGGGGCGGGGACAGGATAGAGTACGAGCAGTACTTC
TRBJ1-4 TRBV3-1/TRBV3-2 NA NA CASSHEGGVNEKLFF TGTGCCAGCAGCCACGAGGGGGGGGTTAATGAAAAACTGTTTTTT
TRBJ2-3 TRBV19 TRBD1 once CASSTDRGWADTQYF TGTGCCAGTAGTACGGACAGGGGATGGGCAGATACGCAGTATTTT
TRBJ2-7 TRBV29-1 NA few CSVDTGFEQYF TGCAGCGTTGACACGGGGTTCGAGCAGTACTTC
TRBJ2-3 TRBV2 TRBD2 NA CASSEALREGRTDTQYF TGTGCCAGCAGTGAAGCTCTCCGGGAGGGCCGCACAGATACGCAGTATTTT
TRBJ1-2 TRBV19 TRBD1 NA CASSLPGQGPYGYTF TGTGCCAGTAGTCTTCCGGGACAGGGACCCTATGGCTACACCTTC
TRBJ1-5 TRBV7-2 NA NA CASSFYRNQPQHF TGTGCCAGCAGCTTCTACAGGAATCAGCCCCAGCATTTT
TRBJ1-2 TRBV11-2 TRBD1 many CASSYLDRGHGYTF TGTGCCAGCAGCTATTTGGACAGGGGGCATGGCTACACCTTC
TRBJ1-6 TRBV5-8 TRBD1 NA CASSFEDRGDSPLHF TGTGCCAGCAGCTTCGAGGACAGGGGGGATTCACCCCTCCACTTT
TRBJ1-4 TRBV6-1 TRBD1 NA CASSGTPGTGVEKLFF TGTGCCAGCAGTGGAACTCCCGGGACAGGGGTGGAAAAACTGTTTTTT
TRBJ2-3 TRBV9 NA NA CASSVATAGTSDTQYF TGTGCCAGCAGCGTAGCTACGGCGGGAACTTCAGATACGCAGTATTTT
TRBJ1-2 TRBV5-1 TRBD1 once CASSLSGTEYGYTF TGCGCCAGCAGCTTGTCCGGGACAGAATATGGCTACACCTTC
TRBJ1-4 TRBV30 NA NA CAWSKLTGNEKLFF TGTGCCTGGAGTAAGTTAACAGGGAATGAAAAACTGTTTTTT
TRBJ2-1 TRBV29-1 TRBD2 once CSVDGTSGSHEQFF TGCAGCGTTGACGGGACTAGCGGGAGTCATGAGCAGTTCTTC
TRBJ1-6 TRBV9 TRBD1 once CASSVGVGRQGGSPLHF TGTGCCAGCAGCGTAGGGGTTGGGAGACAGGGTGGATCACCCCTCCACTTT
TRBJ1-2 TRBV7-9 TRBD1 NA CASSLAPGTGAYGYTF TGTGCCAGCAGCTTAGCCCCCGGGACAGGGGCCTATGGCTACACCTTC
TRBJ1-5 TRBV15 NA few CATSRDPARVANPQHF TGTGCCACCAGCAGAGATCCGGCCAGGGTCGCCAACCCCCAGCATTTT
TRBJ2-7 TRBV10-1 NA NA CASNFSYEQYF TGCGCCAGCAACTTCTCCTACGAGCAGTACTTC
TRBJ1-4 TRBV2 NA few CASNIRTTNEKLFF TGTGCCAGCAATATCAGGACAACTAATGAAAAACTGTTTTTT
TRBJ1-2 TRBV5-6 TRBD1 many CASSRDRSTYGYTF TGTGCCAGCAGCAGGGACAGGAGCACCTATGGCTACACCTTC
TRBJ2-1 TRBV3-1/TRBV3-2 NA NA CASSLRESGEQFF TGTGCCAGCAGCTTACGGGAGTCGGGTGAGCAGTTCTTC
TRBJ1-4 TRBV12-3/TRBV12-4 NA NA CASNPGGGEKLFF TGTGCCAGCAACCCGGGAGGAGGGGAAAAACTGTTTTTT
TRBJ1-6 TRBV4-2 NA few CASSQAGTPNSPLHF TGTGCCAGCAGCCAAGCGGGGACACCGAATTCACCCCTCCACTTT
TRBJ2-3 TRBV28 TRBD2 NA CASSLVTSGRPIGTDTQYF TGTGCCAGCAGTTTAGTAACTAGCGGGAGACCTATCGGCACAGATACGCAGTATTTT
TRBJ1-4 TRBV5-5 TRBD1 NA CASSWNTGALNEKLFF TGTGCCAGCAGCTGGAATACAGGGGCCCTTAATGAAAAACTGTTTTTT
TRBJ2-3 TRBV27 NA once CASSPRRGKSTDTQYF TGTGCCAGCAGTCCACGTCGCGGGAAGAGCACAGATACGCAGTATTTT
TRBJ1-1 TRBV13 TRBD1 once CASIWGQGNTEAFF TGTGCCAGCATTTGGGGACAGGGGAACACTGAAGCTTTCTTT
TRBJ1-2 TRBV11-2 TRBD1 NA CASSLAGQGSYGYTF TGTGCCAGCAGCTTAGCCGGACAGGGGAGCTATGGCTACACCTTC
TRBJ2-3 TRBV19 TRBD2 NA CASSIDPGLAGGTDTQYF TGTGCCAGTAGTATAGACCCCGGACTAGCGGGGGGCACAGATACGCAGTATTTT
TRBJ1-2 TRBV28 NA NA CASGSPLYGYTF TGTGCCAGCGGCTCGCCCCTCTATGGCTACACCTTC
TRBJ1-2 TRBV4-3 NA few CASSQQGGYGYTF TGCGCCAGCAGCCAACAGGGTGGCTATGGCTACACCTTC
TRBJ1-1 TRBV2 NA NA CASAPLGMNTEAFF TGTGCCAGTGCGCCTCTCGGTATGAACACTGAAGCTTTCTTT
TRBJ1-2 TRBV6-4 NA NA CASSDTGYGYTF TGTGCCAGCAGTGATACGGGTTATGGCTACACCTTC
TRBJ1-2 TRBV4-1 NA NA CASSQPSNGERGYTF TGCGCCAGCAGCCAACCGAGCAACGGGGAAAGAGGCTACACCTTC
TRBJ1-2 TRBV28 NA NA CASKEGGTNYGYTF TGTGCCAGCAAGGAGGGAGGGACTAACTATGGCTACACCTTC
TRBJ1-3 TRBV19 TRBD1 NA CASRDRGRSGNTIYF TGTGCCAGCCGGGACAGGGGGCGATCTGGAAACACCATATATTTT
TRBJ2-1 TRBV30 TRBD1 NA CAWGDRDLYYDEQFF TGTGCCTGGGGGGACAGGGATCTATACTACGATGAGCAGTTCTTC
TRBJ2-1 TRBV5-4 TRBD2 NA CASSLGGSSGAYNEQFF TGTGCCAGCAGCTTGGGGGGGAGTAGCGGGGCCTACAATGAGCAGTTCTTC
TRBJ2-7 TRBV7-9 TRBD2 NA CASSLIAGVGEQYF TGTGCCAGCAGCTTAATAGCGGGAGTAGGCGAGCAGTACTTC
TRBJ2-7 TRBV4-1 NA NA CASSQDRPGSGPYEQYF TGCGCCAGCAGCCAAGATCGGCCGGGGAGCGGGCCCTACGAGCAGTACTTC
TRBJ2-5 TRBV4-2 TRBD2 once CASSPAAGGREGETQYF TGTGCCAGCAGCCCTGCGGCAGGCGGGAGGGAGGGAGAGACCCAGTACTTC